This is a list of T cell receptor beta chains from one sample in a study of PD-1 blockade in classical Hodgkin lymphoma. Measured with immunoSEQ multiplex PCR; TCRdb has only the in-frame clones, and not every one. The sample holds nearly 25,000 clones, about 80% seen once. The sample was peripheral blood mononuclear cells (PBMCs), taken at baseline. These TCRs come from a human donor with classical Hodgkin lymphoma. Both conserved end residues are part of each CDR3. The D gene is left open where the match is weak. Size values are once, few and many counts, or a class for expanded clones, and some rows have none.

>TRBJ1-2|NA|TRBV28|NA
TGTGCCAGCAGTACTCCGGACGGGCAGGCCCTCTATGGCTACACCTTC
CASSTPDGQALYGYTF
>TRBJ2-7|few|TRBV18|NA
TGTGCCAGCTCACCACGGGACGCTTACTCCTACGAGCAGTACTTC
CASSPRDAYSYEQYF
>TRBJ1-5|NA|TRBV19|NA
TGTGCCACCCGAACGACTACTGATTATGGGCAGCCCCAGCATTTT
CATRTTTDYGQPQHF
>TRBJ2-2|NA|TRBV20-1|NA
TGCAGTGCTCCGAGGGGAGACAAGCTGTTTTTT
CSAPRGDKLFF
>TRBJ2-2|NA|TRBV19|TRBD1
TGTGCCAGTAGTATTTGGGGACAGGGGGCCGGGGAGCTGTTTTTT
CASSIWGQGAGELFF
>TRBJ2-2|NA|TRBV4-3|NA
TGCGCCAGCAGCCACGGAGTAGCGAGGAACACCGGGGAGCTGTTTTTT
CASSHGVARNTGELFF
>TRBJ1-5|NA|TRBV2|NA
TGTGCCAGCACCGACACCGTAAATCAGCCCCAGCATTTT
CASTDTVNQPQHF
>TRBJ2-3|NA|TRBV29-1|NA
TGCAGCGTTGAAACAGGGAGCACAGATACGCAGTATTTT
CSVETGSTDTQYF
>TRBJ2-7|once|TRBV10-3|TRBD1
TGTGCCATCAGTGAGGAGGGGGCGTTCCACGAGCAGTACTTC
CAISEEGAFHEQYF
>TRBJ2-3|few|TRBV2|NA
TGTGCCAGCAGACGGGCCCTCGGCACAGATACGCAGTATTTT
CASRRALGTDTQYF
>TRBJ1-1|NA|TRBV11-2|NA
TGTGCCAGCAGCCTCGGACAGAACACTGAAGCTTTCTTT
CASSLGQNTEAFF
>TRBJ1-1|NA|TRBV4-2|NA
TGTGCCAGCAGCCAAGAGGCCGGGAACACTGAAGCTTTCTTT
CASSQEAGNTEAFF
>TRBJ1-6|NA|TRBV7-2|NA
TGTGCCAGCGCCCCGACCTTACAGGGTAATTCACCCCTCCACTTT
CASAPTLQGNSPLHF
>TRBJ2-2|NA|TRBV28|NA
TGTGCCAGCGGGGTGCTGACGAACACCGGGGAGCTGTTTTTT
CASGVLTNTGELFF
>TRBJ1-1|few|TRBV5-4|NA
TGTGCCAGCAGCCCGCTAGGGGTGGGGAACACTGAAGCTTTCTTT
CASSPLGVGNTEAFF
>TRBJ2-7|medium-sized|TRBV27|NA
TGTGCCAGCAGTTTATCTGGCAGGGGGACTTACGAGCAGTACTTC
CASSLSGRGTYEQYF
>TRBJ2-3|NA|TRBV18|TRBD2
TGTGCCAGCTCACCCGGGGGGGATCTGGCAGATACGCAGTATTTT
CASSPGGDLADTQYF
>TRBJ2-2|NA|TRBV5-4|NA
TGTGCCAGCAGCCGCCGGGACAAGAACACCGGGGAGCTGTTTTTT
CASSRRDKNTGELFF
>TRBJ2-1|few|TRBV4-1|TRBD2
TGCGCCAGCAGCCAAGAGGCGGGGGGTTTACTAAATGAGCAGTTCTTC
CASSQEAGGLLNEQFF
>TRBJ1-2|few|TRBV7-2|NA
TGTGCCAGCACCTCCTTGGGTTCTGCCGGCTACACCTTC
CASTSLGSAGYTF
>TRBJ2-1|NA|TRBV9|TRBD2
TGTGCCAGCAGCGGGTTGCGTGGGACTAGCCCCGTTAATGAGCAGTTCTTC
CASSGLRGTSPVNEQFF
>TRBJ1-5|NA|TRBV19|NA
TGTGCCAGTAATCAAGCCAGGGACAGCAATCAGCCCCAGCATTTT
CASNQARDSNQPQHF
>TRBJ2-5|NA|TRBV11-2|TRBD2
TGTGCCAGCAGCTCTCGACTAGCGGGGGGCCTATACCAAGAGACCCAGTACTTC
CASSSRLAGGLYQETQYF
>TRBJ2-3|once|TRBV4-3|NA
TGCGCCAGCAGCCCCCACCGATGGGGTGAGCGCACAGATACGCAGTATTTT
CASSPHRWGERTDTQYF
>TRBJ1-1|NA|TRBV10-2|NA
TGCGCCAGCAGTGAGGCGGGATATGAAGCTTTCTTT
CASSEAGYEAFF
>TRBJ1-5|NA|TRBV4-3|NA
TGCGCCAGCAGCCAAGACGACGGTAGCAATCAGCCCCAGCATTTT
CASSQDDGSNQPQHF
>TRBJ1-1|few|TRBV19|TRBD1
TGTGCCAGTAGTCCGCAGACAGGGGGTGAGGGAGCTTTCTTT
CASSPQTGGEGAFF
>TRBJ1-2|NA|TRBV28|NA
TGTGCCAGCAGTCCGGACAGACCACCAAATAACTATGGCTACACCTTC
CASSPDRPPNNYGYTF
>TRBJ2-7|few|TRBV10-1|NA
TGCGCCAGCAGGGTGGTTTGTTGCAGGACCTCCCCCTACGAGCAGTACTTC
CASRVVCCRTSPYEQYF
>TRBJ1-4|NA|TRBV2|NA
TGTGCCAGCAGTGGCCCCCAGTTGTTTTTT
CASSGPQLFF
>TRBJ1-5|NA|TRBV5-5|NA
TGTGCCAGCAGCTTGGCCCCCCACGCGGATCGCCCCCAGCATTTT
CASSLAPHADRPQHF
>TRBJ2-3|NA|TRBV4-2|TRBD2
TGTGCCAGCAGCATTCGACTATCCGGGGGGGAAGATACGCAGTATTTT
CASSIRLSGGEDTQYF
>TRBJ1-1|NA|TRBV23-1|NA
TGCGCCAGCAGTTTAAGGGAACAACACCGGAACACTGAAGCTTTCTTT
CASSLREQHRNTEAFF
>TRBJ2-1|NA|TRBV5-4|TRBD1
TGTGCCAGCAGCCTCGGACAGGAATGGTTCTTC
CASSLGQEWFF
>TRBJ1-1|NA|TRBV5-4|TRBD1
TGTGCCAGCACGCGGACAGGGCTATCTGAAGCTTTCTTT
CASTRTGLSEAFF
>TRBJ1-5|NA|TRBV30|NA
TGTGCCTGGGGCCCGGGCCTGGATCAGCCCCAGCATTTT
CAWGPGLDQPQHF
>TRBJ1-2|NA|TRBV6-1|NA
TGTGCCAGCAAACTTCAGTTAGGGCCGGGTGGCTACACCTTC
CASKLQLGPGGYTF
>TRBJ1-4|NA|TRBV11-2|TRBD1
TGTGCCAGCAGAAAAACAGGGGGAGCAACTAATGAAAAACTGTTTTTT
CASRKTGGATNEKLFF
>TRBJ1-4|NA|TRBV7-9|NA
TGTGCCAGCAGACGACTGACAGGCGATAATGAAAAACTGTTTTTT
CASRRLTGDNEKLFF
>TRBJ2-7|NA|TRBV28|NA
TGTGCCAGCAGCACCGGGAGTACCGCCGAGCAGTACTTC
CASSTGSTAEQYF
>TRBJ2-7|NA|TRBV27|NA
TGTGCCAGCAGTTTAAGGGTTGTCGGGACCGAGCTGTACGAGCAGTACTTC
CASSLRVVGTELYEQYF
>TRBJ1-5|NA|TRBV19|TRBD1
TGTGCCAGTAGTATGGACAGGGAGCAGCCCCAGCATTTT
CASSMDREQPQHF
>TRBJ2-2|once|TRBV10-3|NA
TGTGCCATCAGTCCCTACACCGGGGAGCTGTTTTTT
CAISPYTGELFF
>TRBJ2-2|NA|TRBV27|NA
TGTGCCAGCAGTCCCCTCAGGTTTGGCGGGGAGCTGTTTTTT
CASSPLRFGGELFF
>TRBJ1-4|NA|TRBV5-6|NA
TGTGCCAGCACCTCTTTGTCGGGCAGCTCTAATGAAAAACTGTTTTTT
CASTSLSGSSNEKLFF
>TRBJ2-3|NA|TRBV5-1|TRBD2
TGCGCCAGCAGCTTGATTAGCGGGGGGGTTAGCACAGATACGCAGTATTTT
CASSLISGGVSTDTQYF
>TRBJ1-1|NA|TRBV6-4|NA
TGTGCCAGCAGTGACTCGAGTCGAGGCACTGAAGCTTTCTTT
CASSDSSRGTEAFF
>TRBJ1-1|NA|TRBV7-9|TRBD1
TGTGCCAGCAGCTTAGGGACAGGGAACACTGAAGCTTTCTTT
CASSLGTGNTEAFF
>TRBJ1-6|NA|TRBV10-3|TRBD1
TGTGCCATCAGGGGGGACAGTTCGGGTTCACCCCTCCACTTT
CAIRGDSSGSPLHF
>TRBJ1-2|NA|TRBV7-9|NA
TGTGCCAGCAGCGAAAATTCAGGGACCCGGGGCTACACCTTC
CASSENSGTRGYTF
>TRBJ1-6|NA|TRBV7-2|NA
TGTGCCAGCAGCTTAGGAGGCAGGGCGCTGTCACCCCTCCACTTT
CASSLGGRALSPLHF
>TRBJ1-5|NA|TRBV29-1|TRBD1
TGCAGCGTCTCGTCGACAGGGACGAGCAATCAGCCCCAGCATTTT
CSVSSTGTSNQPQHF
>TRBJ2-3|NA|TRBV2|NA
TGTGCCAGCAGTGTCGAGACTACAAGCACAGATACGCAGTATTTT
CASSVETTSTDTQYF
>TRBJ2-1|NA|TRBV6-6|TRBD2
TGTGCCTGCAAAGAGCGGGGGGCAACCTACAATGAGCAGTTCTTC
CACKERGATYNEQFF
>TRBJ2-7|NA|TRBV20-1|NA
TGCAGTGCTAGGGCATCCTACGAGCAGTACTTC
CSARASYEQYF
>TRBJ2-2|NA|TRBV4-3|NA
TGCGCCAGCAGCCAAGGCGTTCTGAACACCGGGGAGCTGTTTTTT
CASSQGVLNTGELFF
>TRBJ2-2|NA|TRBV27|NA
TGTGCCAGCAGCGCCTCCGGGGCCGGGGAGCTGTTTTTT
CASSASGAGELFF
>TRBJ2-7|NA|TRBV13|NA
TGTGCCAGCAGCTTGACAGGAACCGAGCAGTACTTC
CASSLTGTEQYF